Below, 10 T cell receptor beta chains from the same sample are listed, as sequenced in a study of blood T cell repertoires in COVID-19. Produced via immunoSEQ multiplex PCR; TCRdb's table is partial and in-frame only. The data show under 250,000 clones, roughly 91% seen once. The material sequenced was PBMCs or T cells enriched from blood (not recorded which). These receptors were taken from a woman in her thirties with acute COVID-19.

The chain employs TRBV19 and TRBJ2-1; possible D gene TRBD1, 5 bases. This CDR3 comprises 13 residues. CDR1 and CDR2 (germline): LNHDA, SQIVND (reference sequence). Trimming took 2 bases from V and 9 from J, leaving 11 bases between them. The CDR3 reads CASSIIARGEQFF. CDR3 DNA: TGTGCCAGTAGTATAATCGCTAGGGGTGAGCAGTTCTTC.

This clone has a single count. This chain uses TRBV7-2 with TRBJ1-4; 9 bases line up with TRBD1. Per germline, CDR1 SGHTA and CDR2 FQGNSA. V lost 5 bases to trimming and J lost 0 bases; unmatched junction nucleotides: 4. There are 16 residues in the CDR3. The CDR3 spells CASSGNRGPTNEKLFF. The CDR3 nucleotides are TGTGCCAGCAGCGGAAACAGGGGGCCAACTAATGAAAAACTGTTTTTT.

V is TRBV3-1 (or the pseudogene TRBV3-2) and J is TRBJ1-5; D remains ambiguous. The CDR3 contains 14 residues. Germline V gene data show CDR1 as LGHDT and CDR2 as YNNKEL (reference sequence). Trimming took off 4 bases at V and 5 bases at J, with 12 bases between the two ends. Here the CDR3 DNA reads TGTGCCAGCAGCCCGCGGGTAGGACATCAGCCCCAGCATTTT. Translating it yields CASSPRVGHQPQHF.

This clone was counted a few times. The chain recombines TRBV7-7 with TRBJ2-7, with TRBD1 matching over 10 bases. CDR1 is SSHAT and CDR2 is FNYEAQ in the germline V gene (reference sequence). Unmatched junction bases numbered 10, after V lost 5 bases and J lost 6 bases. The CDR3 length is 15 residues. The CDR3 loop is CASSPIPGQGFEQYF. In DNA form, the CDR3 reads TGTGCCAGCAGCCCTATCCCGGGACAGGGGTTCGAGCAGTACTTC. The entire variable domain, with the rest obtained from reference TRBV7-7 and TRBJ2-7, is as follows: GAGVSQSPRYKVTKRGQDVTLRCDPISSHATLYWYQQALGQGPEFLTYFNYEAQPDKSGLPSDRFSAERPEGSISTLTIQRTEQRDSAMYRCASSPIPGQGFEQYFGPGTRLTVT.

Here the CDR3 DNA reads TGTGCCTTTACACAGGGGTCCACAGATACGCAGTATTTT. It specifies CAFTQGSTDTQYF. The chain recombines TRBV30 with TRBJ2-3; 7 positions agree with TRBD1. Germline CDR1 and CDR2: GTSNPN and SVGIG (reference sequence). J lost 2 bases, V lost 7 bases, and 6 bases had no gene match. The CDR3 is 13 amino acids.

The chain recombines TRBV2 with TRBJ2-1; 9 bases match TRBD2. This CDR3 comprises 16 residues. Germline V lookup: CDR1 SNHLY, CDR2 FYNNEI. V trimming: 8 bases; J trimming: 0 bases; junction bases outside the gene matches: 8. CDR3 nucleotides: TGTGCCAGCGGCCCTTTAGCGGGGGTCTCCTACAATGAGCAGTTCTTC. It codes for CASGPLAGVSYNEQFF. Combining the CDR3 with reference TRBV2 and TRBJ2-1 gives the whole variable domain EPEVTQTPSHQVTQMGQEVILRCVPISNHLYFYWYRQILGQKVEFLVSFYNNEISEKSEIFDDQFSVERPDGSNFTLKIRSTKLEDSAMYFCASGPLAGVSYNEQFFGPGTRLTVL.

V is TRBV11-2 and J is TRBJ2-7; a weak D match, TRBD2 (5 bases). V was trimmed by 5 bases and J by 1 base, leaving 15 bases between them. Germline V gives CDR1 SGHAT, CDR2 FQNNGV. The CDR3 is 15 amino acids. The CDR3 is CASSARPGDSYEQYF. CDR3 in DNA: TGTGCCAGCAGCGCGCGACCCGGGGATTCCTACGAGCAGTACTTC.

The V gene is TRBV6-6, the J gene TRBJ2-5, with 13 bases that match TRBD2. This CDR3 spans 17 amino acids. Per the germline V gene, CDR1 is MNHNY and CDR2 is SVGAGI (reference sequence). V shed 5 bases, J shed 0 bases, and the junction held 6 bases outside the gene matches. The chain's CDR3 is CASSPGLAGLYQETQYF. For the CDR3, the DNA is TGTGCCAGCAGTCCGGGACTAGCGGGACTGTACCAAGAGACCCAGTACTTC.

The gene calls are TRBV5-5 and TRBJ1-4, with unresolved D. Trimming left V 2 bases short and J 5 bases short, with 10 bases between. The CDR3 covers 14 residues. Germline V gene data show CDR1 as SGHKS and CDR2 as YYEKEE (reference sequence). The CDR3, as DNA: TGTGCCAGCAGCTTTTGGCTCAAAAATGAAAAACTGTTTTTT. Amino acid sequence: CASSFWLKNEKLFF.

This chain uses TRBV30 with TRBJ1-1; 7 bases align to TRBD1. The CDR3 is made up of 15 amino acids. After removal of 2 bases from V and 3 bases from J, the junction contained 9 bases not matched to a gene. Germline V gives CDR1 GTSNPN, CDR2 SVGIG (reference sequence). This chain's CDR3 is CAWSPIRGYDTEAFF. The CDR3 DNA is TGTGCCTGGAGTCCAATCAGGGGGTATGACACTGAAGCTTTCTTT.